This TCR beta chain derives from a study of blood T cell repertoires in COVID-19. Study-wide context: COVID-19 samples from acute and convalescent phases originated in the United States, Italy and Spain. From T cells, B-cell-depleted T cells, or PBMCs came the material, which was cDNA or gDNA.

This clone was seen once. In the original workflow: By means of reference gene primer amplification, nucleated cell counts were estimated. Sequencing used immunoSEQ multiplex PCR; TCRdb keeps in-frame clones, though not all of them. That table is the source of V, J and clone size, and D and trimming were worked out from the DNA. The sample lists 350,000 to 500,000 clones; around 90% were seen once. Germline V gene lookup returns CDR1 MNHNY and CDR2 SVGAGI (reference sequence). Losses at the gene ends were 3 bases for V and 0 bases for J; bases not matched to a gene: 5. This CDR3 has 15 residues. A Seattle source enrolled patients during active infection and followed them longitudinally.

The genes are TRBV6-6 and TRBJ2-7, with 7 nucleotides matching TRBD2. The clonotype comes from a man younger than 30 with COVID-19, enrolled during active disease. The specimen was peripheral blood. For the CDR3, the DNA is TGTGCCAGCAGTTATGTGGGGGGGAGCTCCTACGAGCAGTACTTC. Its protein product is CASSYVGGSSYEQYF.